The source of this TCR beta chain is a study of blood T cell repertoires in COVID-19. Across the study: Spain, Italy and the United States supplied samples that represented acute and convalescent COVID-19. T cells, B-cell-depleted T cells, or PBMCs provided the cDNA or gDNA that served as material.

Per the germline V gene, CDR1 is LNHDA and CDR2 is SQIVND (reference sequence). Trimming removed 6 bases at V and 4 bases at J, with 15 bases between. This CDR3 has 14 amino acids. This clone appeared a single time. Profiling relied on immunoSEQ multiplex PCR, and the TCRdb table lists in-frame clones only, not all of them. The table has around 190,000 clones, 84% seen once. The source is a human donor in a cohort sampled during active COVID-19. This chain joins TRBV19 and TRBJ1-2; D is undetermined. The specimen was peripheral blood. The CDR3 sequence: CASRNDPAAYGYTF. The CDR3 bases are TGTGCCAGTAGAAACGATCCCGCGGCCTATGGCTACACCTTC.